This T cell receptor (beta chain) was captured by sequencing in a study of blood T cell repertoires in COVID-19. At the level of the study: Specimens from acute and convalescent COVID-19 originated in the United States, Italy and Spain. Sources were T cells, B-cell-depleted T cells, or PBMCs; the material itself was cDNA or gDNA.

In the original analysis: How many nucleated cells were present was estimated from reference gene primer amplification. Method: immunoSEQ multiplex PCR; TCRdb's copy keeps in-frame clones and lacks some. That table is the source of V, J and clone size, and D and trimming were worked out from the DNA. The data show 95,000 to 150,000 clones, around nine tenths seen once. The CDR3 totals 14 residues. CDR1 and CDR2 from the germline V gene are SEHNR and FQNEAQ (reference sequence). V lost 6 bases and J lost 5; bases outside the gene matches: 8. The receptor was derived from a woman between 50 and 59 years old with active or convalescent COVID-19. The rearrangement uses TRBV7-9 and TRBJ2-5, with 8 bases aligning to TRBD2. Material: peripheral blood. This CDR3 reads CASSPTGGMETQYF. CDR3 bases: TGTGCCAGCAGTCCCACGGGGGGGATGGAGACCCAGTACTTC. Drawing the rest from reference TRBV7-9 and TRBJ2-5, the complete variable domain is DTGVSQNPRHKITKRGQNVTFRCDPISEHNRLYWYRQTLGQGPEFLTYFQNEAQLEKSRLLSDRFSAERPKGSFSTLEIQRTEQGDSAMYLCASSPTGGMETQYFGPGTRLLVL.